The present TCR beta chain was sequenced within a study of lymphopenia after photon versus proton radiotherapy. The study, taken as a whole, reports: Under photons, naive T cells and diversity fell while effector/memory populations rose.

Points on this clone: Its antigen is still unknown.

TCRdb's table, derived via immunoSEQ multiplex PCR, lists solely in-frame clones and lacks some. Among under 75,000 clones listed, around 92% were seen once. Sequencing was performed on peripheral blood, taken from a patient treated with photon-based radiotherapy. The origin of this receptor is a woman aged 40-49 years with cholangiocarcinoma.

The CDR3 DNA reads as TGTGCCAGCAGTTTAATTGCCCCCTCAGCCAGCAGATTCTACAATGAGCAGTTCTTC. Its protein is CASSLIAPSASRFYNEQFF. The V call is TRBV27, the J call TRBJ2-1; D ambiguous. With 2 bases removed from V and 3 bases from J, the gap between germline ends came to 23 bases. This CDR3 is built from 19 residues. Germline V lookup: CDR1 MNHEY, CDR2 SMNVEV (reference sequence).